The sequence of this T cell receptor beta chain was determined in a study of cytomegalovirus exposure and HLA in healthy donors. Overall study: As an earlier analysis found, about 179 million T cells yielded about 100 million unique TCR beta sequences.

Germline V gene data show CDR1 as KGHSH and CDR2 as LQKENI. This CDR3 is built from 14 residues. Trimming removed 5 bases from V and 2 bases from J; junction bases left unmatched: 4. The PCR had 60 Vbeta and 13 Jbeta primers. Generated by immunoSEQ multiplex PCR, the TCRdb table keeps only in-frame clones and is missing some. Of around 130,000 clones in the sample, roughly 87% were seen once. Worth noting for this clone: Antigen: not known.

Study-wide results and caveats: When a later analysis was performed, an Asian-associated ancestry cluster reportedly had fewer N-insertions than the approximately 600-donor mean. The authors later linked a missense DCLRE1C variant to TCR beta V- and J-gene trimming. A cluster of highly shared sequence variants was likely a sequencing artifact.

The chain joins TRBV18 to TRBJ2-7, with 9 bases that match TRBD1. The sample consisted of PBMCs. The clonotype was recovered from a young woman in good health and CMV-seronegative. In DNA form, the CDR3 reads TGTGCCAGCTCAAGGGACAGGGTCACCTACGAGCAGTACTTC. Its translation is CASSRDRVTYEQYF.